This T cell receptor (beta chain) is from a study of regulatory T cells in long-lasting Graves disease. With respect to this clonotype: Its antigen remains unidentified.

Notes on the study in general: Examination was confined to peripheral blood, excluding thyroid tissue. Accuracy may have suffered from the small sample size.

The sample's time point: newly diagnosed GD, antithyroid drugs for less than 3 months. PBMCs were the source of the RNA used for TCR sequencing. iRepertoire HTBI primers and Arm-PCR of CDR3 regions built TCR beta libraries. MiXCR was run by TCRdb on the multiplex PCR reads, yielding one entry per CDR3 protein. This sample has around 500,000 distinct CDR3 sequences, with 12% found just once. Germline loops: CDR1 KGHDR, CDR2 SFDVKD. CDR3 length: 12 residues. Trimming took off 4 bases at V and 0 bases at J, with 3 bases between the two ends. The same sample was also used in a study of T cells in Graves' hyperthyroidism and ophthalmopathy.

The rearrangement joins TRBV24-1 to TRBJ2-7; no clear D. The sequencing here drew on peripheral blood mononuclear cells (PBMCs), taken at new diagnosis, from a patient treated with antithyroid drugs. The TCR originated in a woman between 25 and 40 years old with Graves disease. The chain's CDR3 is CATSDDSYEQYF. DNA for the CDR3: TGTGCCACCAGTGACGACTCCTACGAGCAGTACTTC.